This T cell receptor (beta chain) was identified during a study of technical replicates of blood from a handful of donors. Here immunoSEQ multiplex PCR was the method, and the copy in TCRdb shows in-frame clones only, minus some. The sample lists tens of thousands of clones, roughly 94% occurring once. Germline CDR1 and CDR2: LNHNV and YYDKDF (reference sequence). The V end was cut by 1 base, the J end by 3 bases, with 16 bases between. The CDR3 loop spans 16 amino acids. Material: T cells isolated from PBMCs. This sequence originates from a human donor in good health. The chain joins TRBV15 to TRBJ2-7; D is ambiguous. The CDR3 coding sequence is TGTGCCACCAGCAGAGGGCAGGCCGAAGTGCTCTACGAGCAGTACTTC. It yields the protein CATSRGQAEVLYEQYF.